Presented here are 28 T cell receptor beta chains from one specimen sequenced in a study of CXCR3-negative and CXCR3-positive naive CD8 T cells. Antigens for these TCRs are unknown. Findings of the study overall: When CXCR3-positive naive cells were set against CXCR3-negative naive cells, the former had more hydrophobic TRB CDR3s.

The TRB libraries of cDNA were built by UMI-labeled 5' RACE. TCRdb reprocessed the 5' RACE reads and reports one entry per CDR3 protein, with no DNA. Its table lists 130,000 to 150,000 distinct CDR3 sequences. Material for sequencing was naive CXCR3+ CD8+ T cells from blood. Subset specified: CD45RO-CCR7+CD27+CD95- naive CD8+ T cells expressing CXCR3 (TNR3+). These receptors were collected from a human donor in good health. Some clones in this sample may be carry-over from other donors' samples.

The CDR3 reads CASSGTSSSYEQYF. V is TRBV19 and J is TRBJ2-7; absent DNA, TCRdb's TRBD2 call cannot be checked. The CDR3 is made up of 14 amino acids. CDR1 and CDR2 (germline): LNHDA, SQIVND (reference sequence). The whole variable domain, filled in from reference TRBV19 and TRBJ2-7, reads DGGITQSPKYLFRKEGQNVTLSCEQNLNHDAMYWYRQDPGQGLRLIYYSQIVNDFQKGDIAEGYSVSREKKESFPLTVTSAQKNPTAFYLCASSGTSSSYEQYFGPGTRLTVT.

The chain employs TRBV4-3 and TRBJ1-1. Germline assignment: CDR1 LGHNA and CDR2 YSLEER. The CDR3 contains 17 residues. CDR3 sequence reads: CASSQDLGDGMNTEAFF.

The V and J genes are TRBV6-2 or TRBV6-3 and TRBJ2-3; as DNA is missing, the TRBD2 call by TCRdb cannot be tested. This CDR3 contains 15 residues. The V gene's germline CDR1 is MNHEY and CDR2 SVGEGT. The CDR3 reads CASSYSAGNTDTQYF.

The chain links TRBV28 to TRBJ1-1. The CDR3 covers 13 residues. In germline, CDR1 is MDHEN, CDR2 SYDVKM. The CDR3 loop is CASSFVSITEAFF.

The chain links TRBV7-6 to TRBJ2-7; TCRdb returns TRBD2, unconfirmable since there is no DNA. Germline-derived CDR1 and CDR2 are SGHVS and FNYEAQ. The CDR3 sequence is 13 residues long. Here the CDR3 reads CASSLAYEGEQYF.

V is TRBV7-9 and J is TRBJ2-2. This CDR3 is 12 amino acids long. Germline loops: CDR1 SEHNR, CDR2 FQNEAQ (reference sequence). The CDR3 protein is CASSLGTGELFF.

This rearrangement joins TRBV29-1 to TRBJ2-1; with no DNA, the TCRdb D assignment of TRBD2 cannot be verified. There are 14 residues in the CDR3. Germline lookup yields CDR1 SQVTM and CDR2 ANQGSEA. CDR3 amino acids: CSVEGPSDHNEQFF.

The rearrangement joins TRBV29-1 to TRBJ1-1; checking the TCRdb D call of TRBD1 is not possible without DNA. Per the germline V gene, CDR1 is SQVTM and CDR2 is ANQGSEA. The CDR3 spans 13 residues. CDR3 residues: CSVEGRLGTEAFF.

The J gene is TRBJ2-1, the V gene TRBV6-5; TCRdb calls TRBD1, which cannot be checked without DNA. The CDR3 sequence is 15 residues long. Looked up from germline, CDR1 is MNHEY and CDR2 is SVGAGI. CDR3 protein: CASSGGRRLYNEQFF.

The chain couples TRBV12-3 or TRBV12-4 to TRBJ2-3. This CDR3 comprises 11 residues. The CDR3 is CASSYGDTQYF.

J is TRBJ2-7 and V is TRBV2; TCRdb returns TRBD1, unconfirmable since there is no DNA. Germline V gene data show CDR1 as SNHLY and CDR2 as FYNNEI. The CDR3 contains 15 residues. The CDR3 spells CASSSPRQGSYEQYF.

V is TRBV4-2 and J is TRBJ1-2; the D call of TRBD1 rests on TCRdb alone, since no DNA is present to check it. Germline-derived CDR1 and CDR2 are LGHNA and YNFKEQ. The CDR3 spans 16 residues. CDR3 protein: CASSQDPGQGGDGYTF.

The chain's CDR3 is CASSQTRDYSYEQYF. The rearrangement uses TRBV14 and TRBJ2-7; TCRdb names TRBD2, which stays unverified in the absence of DNA. Germline V lookup: CDR1 SGHDN, CDR2 FVKESK. The CDR3 is made up of 15 amino acids. The full variable domain, completed using reference TRBV14 and TRBJ2-7, is EAGVTQFPSHSVIEKGQTVTLRCDPISGHDNLYWYRRVMGKEIKFLLHFVKESKQDESGMPNNRFLAERTGGTYSTLKVQPAELEDSGVYFCASSQTRDYSYEQYFGPGTRLTVT.

The genes are TRBV5-6 and TRBJ1-1; the D gene TCRdb calls, TRBD1, cannot be checked with no DNA. Germline V lookup: CDR1 SGHDT, CDR2 YYEEEE. This CDR3 region has 15 residues. CDR3 sequence reads: CASGPVPRQGTEAFF.

The chain recombines TRBV7-9 with TRBJ2-1. Per germline, CDR1 SEHNR and CDR2 FQNEAQ (reference sequence). The CDR3 consists of 12 residues. This CDR3 reads CASKDLQHEQFF.

V usage is TRBV4-1 and J usage is TRBJ1-1; TCRdb names TRBD1, which stays unverified in the absence of DNA. The CDR3 runs 17 residues. Germline CDR1 reads MGHRA; CDR2 reads YSYEKL. The CDR3 here is CASSQDGRTGANTEAFF.

The V and J genes are TRBV7-8 and TRBJ2-7; TCRdb calls TRBD1, which cannot be checked without DNA. The CDR3 is 14 amino acids. The germline V gene encodes CDR1 SGHVS and CDR2 FQNEAQ. The CDR3 is CASSLSDRDYEQYF.

The rearrangement joins TRBV29-1 to TRBJ1-2. Looked up from germline, CDR1 is SQVTM and CDR2 is ANQGSEA. The CDR3 covers 12 residues. The CDR3 loop reads CSVVGINYGYTF.

This sequence joins TRBV4-3 and TRBJ1-2. Germline V gives CDR1 LGHNA, CDR2 YSLEER. The CDR3 is 17 residues long. The CDR3 loop is CASSQDSPQTTNYGYTF.

The chain carries TRBV30 and TRBJ2-1; lacking DNA, the TRBD1 call made by TCRdb goes unchecked. The length of the CDR3 is 13 residues. The V gene's germline CDR1 is GTSNPN and CDR2 SVGIG (reference sequence). The CDR3 protein is CAWSAQRGIEQFF.

V is TRBV28 and J is TRBJ2-1; TCRdb returns TRBD2, unconfirmable since there is no DNA. The CDR3 is 14 residues long. Per the germline V gene, CDR1 is MDHEN and CDR2 is SYDVKM. The CDR3 protein is CASSPTPSVNEQFF.

The chain is built from TRBV29-1 and TRBJ1-5. This CDR3 comprises 12 residues. Germline V CDR1 and CDR2: SQVTM, ANQGSEA. The CDR3 here is CSVGDSNQPQHF. Drawing the rest from reference TRBV29-1 and TRBJ1-5, the complete variable domain is SAVISQKPSRDICQRGTSLTIQCQVDSQVTMMFWYRQQPGQSLTLIATANQGSEATYESGFVIDKFPISRPNLTFSTLTVSNMSPEDSSIYLCSVGDSNQPQHFGDGTRLSIL.

The rearrangement links TRBV15 to TRBJ2-1; TCRdb picks TRBD1, but there is no DNA to check that call. The CDR3 totals 14 residues. The germline V gene has CDR1 LNHNV and CDR2 YYDKDF (reference sequence). The CDR3 protein is CATSQGAVYNEQFF.

The V gene is TRBV15, the J gene TRBJ2-5; TCRdb indicates TRBD2, and absent DNA this call remains unverified. CDR1 is LNHNV, CDR2 YYDKDF, per germline (reference sequence). The CDR3 is 15 residues long. CDR3 in amino acids: CATSTSGGGGETQYF. The full variable domain, with the rest looked up from reference TRBV15 and TRBJ2-5, is DAMVIQNPRYQVTQFGKPVTLSCSQTLNHNVMYWYQQKSSQAPKLLFHYYDKDFNNEADTPDNFQSRRPNTSFCFLDIRSPGLGDTAMYLCATSTSGGGGETQYFGPGTRLLVL.

This chain connects TRBV4-1 to TRBJ1-1. Germline values: CDR1 MGHRA, CDR2 YSYEKL. The CDR3 has 15 residues. This chain's CDR3 is CASSQDWALNTEAFF.

J is TRBJ2-7 and V is TRBV14; TCRdb returns TRBD1, unconfirmable since there is no DNA. This CDR3 comprises 15 residues. Looked up from germline, CDR1 is SGHDN and CDR2 is FVKESK. CDR3 protein: CASSQEGDRGYEQYF.

The rearrangement uses TRBV27 and TRBJ2-1; the D call from TCRdb, TRBD2, cannot be confirmed without DNA. This CDR3 region has 15 residues. Germline values: CDR1 MNHEY, CDR2 SMNVEV (reference sequence). The CDR3 protein is CASSLGTSFYNEQFF.

The chain is built from TRBV11-3 and TRBJ2-7; TCRdb outputs TRBD1, but without DNA this stays unchecked. The length of the CDR3 is 14 residues. The V gene's germline CDR1 is SGHNT and CDR2 YENEEA. This CDR3 reads CASSPRTGDYEQYF.